Listed below are T cell receptor beta chains from one sample, sequenced in a study of blood T cell repertoires in COVID-19. Some clones are missing from TCRdb's copy, which holds only in-frame ones; the method was immunoSEQ multiplex PCR. The repertoire includes over 150,000 clones, roughly 88% of them detected once, and 0.63% sits in the top ten. Sequenced sample: peripheral blood. Receptors originate from a man in his 60s with COVID-19, enrolled during active disease. The conserved cysteine and the conserved F or W are not part of the CDR3 here. Each record gives: D gene, clone size, V gene, CDR3 protein. A D gene is named only where the DNA matches it firmly. Not all rows give a size; the values are once, few, many and, for expanded clones, a class.

>-|-|TRBV6-5
ASSYQGGALLNEQF
>-|-|TRBV30
AWSTKQSDTQY
>-|-|TRBV19
ASSIGVGPQH
>-|-|TRBV5-1
ASCYGGMNTEAF
>-|-|TRBV19
ASQPSSTGYFNQPQH
>-|-|TRBV3-1/TRBV3-2
ASSQGSAGSYGYT
>-|-|TRBV15
ATSRLDSSEAF
>TRBD2|few|TRBV7-8
ASSARLAEVSYEQY
>-|-|TRBV18
ASSPSDSAGNTIY
>TRBD1|-|TRBV14
ASSRRDRVYEQY
>-|-|TRBV5-1
ASTETTAKNTEAF
>TRBD2|-|TRBV27
ASSPSGGRANEQF
>-|-|TRBV4-3
ASSQDIQGLWYGYT
>TRBD2|few|TRBV6-5
ASSSGVNTGELF
>TRBD1|few|TRBV6-5
ASSRQGSYEQY
>-|-|TRBV9
ASRSPSTDTQY
>TRBD1|-|TRBV12-3/TRBV12-4
ASRATGYGYT
>-|few|TRBV10-3
AISDSGINQPQH
>-|-|TRBV7-2
ASSLGHGYT
>TRBD1|few|TRBV19
ASSIGQGNGYT
>-|-|TRBV27
ASSALTRGNGYT
>TRBD1|-|TRBV6-5
ASTTGQGVYPQH
>TRBD1|-|TRBV3-1/TRBV3-2
ASSQKAGTGPNYGYT
>-|-|TRBV28
ASSLTVGPGYT
>-|-|TRBV6-6
ASSAGSEQY
>-|-|TRBV24-1
ATSEQYNEQF
>-|-|TRBV25-1
ASSVTGMGTEAF
>-|-|TRBV28
ASSWRPRGSGNTIY
>-|-|TRBV7-8
ASSLGNPKETQY
>-|-|TRBV24-1
TTSDSTTRLGTQY
>TRBD1|-|TRBV5-4
ASSLWTGLRAEAF
>-|-|TRBV7-2
ASSNLGQGGQPQH
>-|few|TRBV5-1
ASRLTGTNTGELF
>-|-|TRBV6-5
ASSGNYGYT
>TRBD1|-|TRBV6-1
ASSEARGDSGNNSPLH
>-|once|TRBV19
ASNGGFSNQPQH
>TRBD1|-|TRBV24-1
ATSAGTGGFVDTQY
>TRBD1|-|TRBV19
ASSMVQGFGQPQH
>TRBD2|-|TRBV19
ASSRTSGRVGTGELF
>-|-|TRBV6-5
ASSYTRGETQY
>TRBD1|-|TRBV27
ASRLDREDTEAF
>-|-|TRBV24-1
ATSDRGIFRETQY
>TRBD1|once|TRBV6-5
ASSYSGQGAVHGYT